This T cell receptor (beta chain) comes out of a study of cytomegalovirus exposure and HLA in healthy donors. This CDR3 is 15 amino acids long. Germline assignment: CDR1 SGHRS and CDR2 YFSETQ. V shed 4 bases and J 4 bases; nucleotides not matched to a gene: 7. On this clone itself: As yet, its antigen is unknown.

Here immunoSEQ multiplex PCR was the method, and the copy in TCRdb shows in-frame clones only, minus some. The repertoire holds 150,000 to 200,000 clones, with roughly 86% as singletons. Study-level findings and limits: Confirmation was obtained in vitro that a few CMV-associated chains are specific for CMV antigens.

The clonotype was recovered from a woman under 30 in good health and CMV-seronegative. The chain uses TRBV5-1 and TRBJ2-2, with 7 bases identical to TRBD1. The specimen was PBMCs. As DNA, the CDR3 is TGCGCCAGCAGCAGGGACAGTCTTGGCACCGGGGAGCTGTTTTTT. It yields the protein CASSRDSLGTGELFF.